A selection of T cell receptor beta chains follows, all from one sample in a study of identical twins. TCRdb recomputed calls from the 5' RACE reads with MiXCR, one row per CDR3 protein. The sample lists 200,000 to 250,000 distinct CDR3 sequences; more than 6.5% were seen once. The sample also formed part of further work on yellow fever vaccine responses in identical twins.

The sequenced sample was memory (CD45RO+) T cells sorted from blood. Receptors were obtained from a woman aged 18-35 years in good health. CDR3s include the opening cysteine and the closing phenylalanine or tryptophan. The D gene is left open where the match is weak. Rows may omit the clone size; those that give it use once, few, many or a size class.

cdr3_nt: TGTGCCAGCAGCTTAGACGCGGGACGGCGCGGGAACACTGAAGCTTTCTTT
cdr3_aa: CASSLDAGRRGNTEAFF
d_call: .
v_call: TRBV7-2
j_call: TRBJ1-1
clone_size: many

cdr3_nt: TGTGCCAGCAGTGAACCTAGGACAGGGATGAATTACGAGCAGTACTTC
cdr3_aa: CASSEPRTGMNYEQYF
d_call: TRBD1
v_call: TRBV6-1
j_call: TRBJ2-7
clone_size: few

cdr3_nt: TGTGCCAGCAGTTTTCTGACTAGCGGGAGATTTTACAATGAGCAGTTCTTC
cdr3_aa: CASSFLTSGRFYNEQFF
d_call: TRBD2
v_call: TRBV27
j_call: TRBJ2-1
clone_size: .

cdr3_nt: TGTGCCAGCAGCTTAGGAGGCGGAGGTGTGAATTCACCCCTCCACTTT
cdr3_aa: CASSLGGGGVNSPLHF
d_call: .
v_call: TRBV7-8
j_call: TRBJ1-6
clone_size: few

cdr3_nt: TGTGCCAGCAGCCTGGGGACACAGAGCTCCTACGAGCAGTACTTC
cdr3_aa: CASSLGTQSSYEQYF
d_call: .
v_call: TRBV9
j_call: TRBJ2-7
clone_size: many

cdr3_nt: TGTGCCAGCAGCCAAGAAGAGGGACCCTACGAGCAGTACTTC
cdr3_aa: CASSQEEGPYEQYF
d_call: .
v_call: TRBV4-2
j_call: TRBJ2-7
clone_size: .

cdr3_nt: TGTGCCAGCAGCTCTCGCGACCGAGACAGGGATAGGCTCTACGAGCAGTACTTC
cdr3_aa: CASSSRDRDRDRLYEQYF
d_call: TRBD1
v_call: TRBV11-2
j_call: TRBJ2-7
clone_size: .

cdr3_nt: TGTGCCAGCCACGCGGACAGGCTGCGTGATACGCAGTATTTT
cdr3_aa: CASHADRLRDTQYF
d_call: TRBD1
v_call: TRBV19
j_call: TRBJ2-3
clone_size: few

cdr3_nt: TGCGCCAGCAGCTTGAGACAGGATACGCAGTATTTT
cdr3_aa: CASSLRQDTQYF
d_call: .
v_call: TRBV5-1
j_call: TRBJ2-3
clone_size: few

cdr3_nt: TGTGCCAGCAGCCTACAGGGGGCCTTCGGGACTGAAGCTTTCTTT
cdr3_aa: CASSLQGAFGTEAFF
d_call: TRBD1
v_call: TRBV12-3/TRBV12-4
j_call: TRBJ1-1
clone_size: .

cdr3_nt: TGTGCCAGCAGTCGAGGACCGACGAACTCCTACGAGCAGTACTTC
cdr3_aa: CASSRGPTNSYEQYF
d_call: .
v_call: TRBV5-5
j_call: TRBJ2-7
clone_size: .

cdr3_nt: TGTGCCAGCAGCATATCCGGGACAAACACCGGGGAGCTGTTTTTT
cdr3_aa: CASSISGTNTGELFF
d_call: .
v_call: TRBV12-3/TRBV12-4
j_call: TRBJ2-2
clone_size: many

cdr3_nt: TGTGCCAGCAGCCCCGGCGCTAGCGGGACCCGTCAAGAGACCCAGTACTTC
cdr3_aa: CASSPGASGTRQETQYF
d_call: TRBD2
v_call: TRBV6-1
j_call: TRBJ2-5
clone_size: few

cdr3_nt: TGTGCCAGCAGTCCAGCCGTGGGACTAGCGGGAGGGCCAGATACGCAGTATTTT
cdr3_aa: CASSPAVGLAGGPDTQYF
d_call: TRBD2
v_call: TRBV28
j_call: TRBJ2-3
clone_size: .

cdr3_nt: TGTGCCAGCAGCTTAGAGTCCGGACAGGGAGGCGCTGAAGCTTTCTTT
cdr3_aa: CASSLESGQGGAEAFF
d_call: TRBD1
v_call: TRBV11-2
j_call: TRBJ1-1
clone_size: few

cdr3_nt: TGTGCCAGCAGGACAGGGGGCACCGGGGAGCTGTTTTTT
cdr3_aa: CASRTGGTGELFF
d_call: TRBD1
v_call: TRBV6-2/TRBV6-3
j_call: TRBJ2-2
clone_size: few

cdr3_nt: TGTGCCAGCAGCCAAGGACTAGCGGGAGGATCCAATGAGCAGTTCTTC
cdr3_aa: CASSQGLAGGSNEQFF
d_call: TRBD2
v_call: TRBV3-1
j_call: TRBJ2-1
clone_size: few

cdr3_nt: TGTGCCACCAGTGATTCGGGACAGGGGAACACCGGGGAGCTGTTTTTT
cdr3_aa: CATSDSGQGNTGELFF
d_call: TRBD1
v_call: TRBV24-1
j_call: TRBJ2-2
clone_size: few

cdr3_nt: TGTGCCAGCAGCAATCCGGCCCGAGAGACCCAGTACTTC
cdr3_aa: CASSNPARETQYF
d_call: .
v_call: TRBV6-1
j_call: TRBJ2-5
clone_size: many

cdr3_nt: TGTGCCAGCACCATAACGAGGGGACAATACAATGAGCAGTTCTTC
cdr3_aa: CASTITRGQYNEQFF
d_call: .
v_call: TRBV7-9
j_call: TRBJ2-1
clone_size: few

cdr3_nt: TGTGCCAGCAGCCAAGATCCGGGCCGGAATTCACCCCTCCACTTT
cdr3_aa: CASSQDPGRNSPLHF
d_call: .
v_call: TRBV3-1
j_call: TRBJ1-6
clone_size: few

cdr3_nt: TGCAGTGCAAGGGACAGGGGGTTCACTGAAGCTTTCTTT
cdr3_aa: CSARDRGFTEAFF
d_call: TRBD1
v_call: TRBV20-1
j_call: TRBJ1-1
clone_size: .

cdr3_nt: TGTGCCAGCAGCCCAACCGGGACTAGCGGCGGGAACCAAGAGACCCAGTACTTC
cdr3_aa: CASSPTGTSGGNQETQYF
d_call: TRBD2
v_call: TRBV4-2
j_call: TRBJ2-5
clone_size: many

cdr3_nt: TGCGCCAGCAGCCTGTACGGGACAGAAGAGACCCAGTACTTC
cdr3_aa: CASSLYGTEETQYF
d_call: TRBD1
v_call: TRBV5-1
j_call: TRBJ2-5
clone_size: few

cdr3_nt: TGTGCCAGCAGTCCTTGGTTTGGGAATTCACCCCTCCACTTT
cdr3_aa: CASSPWFGNSPLHF
d_call: .
v_call: TRBV12-3/TRBV12-4
j_call: TRBJ1-6
clone_size: few

cdr3_nt: TGTGCCAGCAGCCAAGAGGGACTAGCGGGAGGGTCCGGGAATGAGCAGTTCTTC
cdr3_aa: CASSQEGLAGGSGNEQFF
d_call: TRBD2
v_call: TRBV3-1
j_call: TRBJ2-1
clone_size: few

cdr3_nt: TGTGCCAGCAGTTTAGTCAGGGGGCGAAATACGCAGTATTTT
cdr3_aa: CASSLVRGRNTQYF
d_call: TRBD1
v_call: TRBV12-3/TRBV12-4
j_call: TRBJ2-3
clone_size: few

cdr3_nt: TGTGCCAGCAGTGAATCCGGGGTTGACACCGGGGAGCTGTTTTTT
cdr3_aa: CASSESGVDTGELFF
d_call: .
v_call: TRBV25-1
j_call: TRBJ2-2
clone_size: .

cdr3_nt: TGTGCCAGCAGCTCTCGGACAGGGGACCTCTACGAGCAGTACTTC
cdr3_aa: CASSSRTGDLYEQYF
d_call: TRBD1
v_call: TRBV7-2
j_call: TRBJ2-7
clone_size: few

cdr3_nt: TGTGCCAGCAGGGATAGCGTCCCTGAGCAGTTCTTC
cdr3_aa: CASRDSVPEQFF
d_call: .
v_call: TRBV6-6
j_call: TRBJ2-1
clone_size: .

cdr3_nt: TGTGCCAGCAGACCGGGGGGGCCCTACGAGCAGTACTTC
cdr3_aa: CASRPGGPYEQYF
d_call: TRBD2
v_call: TRBV28
j_call: TRBJ2-7
clone_size: many

cdr3_nt: TGTGCCAGCAGCTTAGCGTTTTCGGACAGGGGGCCAGGACCCAACTCCTACGAGCAGTACTTC
cdr3_aa: CASSLAFSDRGPGPNSYEQYF
d_call: TRBD1
v_call: TRBV7-2
j_call: TRBJ2-7
clone_size: .

cdr3_nt: TGCAGTGCTAGAGATAAAGGCCCTAGCGGGATCTACGAGCAGTACTTC
cdr3_aa: CSARDKGPSGIYEQYF
d_call: TRBD2
v_call: TRBV20-1
j_call: TRBJ2-7
clone_size: .

cdr3_nt: TGCGCCAGCAGCTTGGGGACTAGCGGTTTTAACAATGAGCAGTTCTTC
cdr3_aa: CASSLGTSGFNNEQFF
d_call: TRBD2
v_call: TRBV5-1
j_call: TRBJ2-1
clone_size: many

cdr3_nt: TGCAGTGCTCTGAATTACAATGAGCAGTTCTTC
cdr3_aa: CSALNYNEQFF
d_call: .
v_call: TRBV20-1
j_call: TRBJ2-1
clone_size: many

cdr3_nt: TGTGCCAGCAGCCAAGGACTAGCGATCTACGAGCAGTACTTC
cdr3_aa: CASSQGLAIYEQYF
d_call: TRBD2
v_call: TRBV3-1
j_call: TRBJ2-7
clone_size: .

cdr3_nt: TGTGCCAGCAGCTTGGAACAGGGCAATTCACCCCTCCACTTT
cdr3_aa: CASSLEQGNSPLHF
d_call: .
v_call: TRBV5-4
j_call: TRBJ1-6
clone_size: many

cdr3_nt: TGTGCCAGCCGGGACAGGGCTCTACGTGAGCAGTACTTC
cdr3_aa: CASRDRALREQYF
d_call: TRBD1
v_call: TRBV28
j_call: TRBJ2-7
clone_size: .

cdr3_nt: TGTGCCAGCAGCGTAGGCTGGGACCTGGGCCACGAGCAGTACTTC
cdr3_aa: CASSVGWDLGHEQYF
d_call: .
v_call: TRBV9
j_call: TRBJ2-7
clone_size: .

cdr3_nt: TGTGCCAGTGGCTTGGGAGGGGTCAATGAGCAGTTCTTC
cdr3_aa: CASGLGGVNEQFF
d_call: TRBD2
v_call: TRBV24-1
j_call: TRBJ2-1
clone_size: many